These T cell receptor beta chains were read from a single sample in a study of long-term antiretroviral therapy in people with HIV. Profiled with immunoSEQ multiplex PCR; TCRdb holds only in-frame clones, not every one. The repertoire holds 20,000 to 25,000 clones, with 70% to 85% as singletons. The input for sequencing was unsorted PBMCs, taken 1.2 years after starting antiretroviral therapy. These receptors all come from a woman in her 40s with HIV. Both conserved end residues are part of each CDR3. The D gene is left open where the match is weak. The size field is filled for only some rows; it gives once, few, many or a size class.

V,length,D,J,size,DNA,CDR3
TRBV7-2,16,TRBD1,TRBJ2-5,-,TGTGCCAGCAGCTTAGGACAGGGTAAAGGCCAAGAGACCCAGTACTTC,CASSLGQGKGQETQYF
TRBV5-6,12,-,TRBJ1-4,-,TGTGCCAGCAGCTTCCTCGGCGAAAAACTGTTTTTT,CASSFLGEKLFF
TRBV27,14,TRBD2,TRBJ2-7,-,TGTGCCAGCAGTATTAGCGGGAGTACCTACGAGCAGTACTTC,CASSISGSTYEQYF
TRBV6-6,14,TRBD1,TRBJ2-5,-,TGTGCCAGCAGAGCGACAGGGGGCCAAGAGACCCAGTACTTC,CASRATGGQETQYF
TRBV30,12,-,TRBJ1-1,-,TGTGCCTGGAAGCACCCTGGAACTCAAGCTTTCTTT,CAWKHPGTQAFF
TRBV9,15,TRBD1,TRBJ1-2,-,TGTGCCAGCAGCGTAGATCTTGGACAGGGCCGTGGCTACACCTTC,CASSVDLGQGRGYTF
TRBV19,14,TRBD1,TRBJ1-2,few,TGTGCCAGTAGTATAAAGGGGGCGGACTATGGCTACACCTTC,CASSIKGADYGYTF
TRBV18,11,-,TRBJ1-1,-,TGTGCCAGCTCACTAGAGAACGAAGCTTTCTTT,CASSLENEAFF
TRBV27,13,-,TRBJ1-2,-,TGTGCCAGCAGGGACCGGGGACCCTATGGCTACACCTTC,CASRDRGPYGYTF
TRBV2,14,-,TRBJ1-4,-,TGTGCCAGCAGTGTTACAGGCTATAATGAAAAACTGTTTTTT,CASSVTGYNEKLFF
TRBV6-1,14,TRBD1,TRBJ1-2,-,TGTGCCAGCAGTGAAACAGGGGGCGCGAATGGCTACACCTTC,CASSETGGANGYTF
TRBV19,14,-,TRBJ1-5,-,TGTGCCAGTAGTATGGGCCAGGGGAATCAGCCCCAGCATTTT,CASSMGQGNQPQHF
TRBV4-1,14,-,TRBJ2-7,-,TGCGCCAGCAGCCCCGATAGTTCCCCCTACGAGCAGTACTTC,CASSPDSSPYEQYF
TRBV30,12,TRBD1,TRBJ1-4,-,TGTGCCTGGAGGTCAGACAGGGGGAAACTGTTTTTT,CAWRSDRGKLFF
TRBV14,14,TRBD1,TRBJ2-1,few,TGTGCCAGCAGCCAACACAGGGGGTTCGATGAGCAGTTCTTC,CASSQHRGFDEQFF
TRBV4-3,14,-,TRBJ1-4,-,TGCGCCAGCAGCTACAACCTGGGGAATGAAAAACTGTTTTTT,CASSYNLGNEKLFF
TRBV10-2,12,-,TRBJ1-2,-,TGCGCCAGCAGAGGGGACGACTATGGCTACACCTTC,CASRGDDYGYTF
TRBV6-1,14,-,TRBJ2-5,-,TGTGCCAGCAGTGTGGCTAGCGAGTGGGAGACCCAGTACTTC,CASSVASEWETQYF
TRBV27,14,-,TRBJ1-5,few,TGTGCCAGCAGTTTTAACGCCGATAATCAGCCCCAGCATTTT,CASSFNADNQPQHF
TRBV4-1,18,TRBD2,TRBJ2-5,-,TGCGCCAGCAGCCAAGTTCTGGTAGCGGGAGCTCCGCGGGAGACCCAGTACTTC,CASSQVLVAGAPRETQYF
TRBV5-4,16,-,TRBJ1-3,-,TGTGCCAGCAGCTACCGGACAGCCGGCTCTGGAAACACCATATATTTT,CASSYRTAGSGNTIYF
TRBV4-1,17,TRBD2,TRBJ2-5,-,TGCGCCAGCAGCCACGGACTAGCGGGAGGGCCGGGGGAGACCCAGTACTTC,CASSHGLAGGPGETQYF
TRBV28,13,-,TRBJ1-2,once,TGTGCCAGCAGCGGAGGTGGATTTGATGGCTACACCTTC,CASSGGGFDGYTF